This T cell receptor beta chain emerged from a study of blood T cell repertoires in COVID-19 (dated by TCRdb to the early 2020s). Background for the entire study: Samples covering the acute and convalescent phases of COVID-19 were provided by collaborators in the United States, Italy and Spain. The prospective study material was composed of cDNA or gDNA derived from T cells, B-cell-depleted T cells, or PBMCs. Deeply sampled blood TCRbeta repertoires from subjects exposed to, actively infected with, or recovered from COVID-19 were included in the dataset. The repertoires were made available in a free public database intended to serve as a resource for research on the immune response to SARS-CoV-2. Samples came from the ongoing ImmuneRACE study (first 160 participants) plus 1,254 subjects from 6 global collaborators. Sample metadata almost always included a de-identified subject ID, COVID-19 status, age in years and sex. HLA class I and class II types, where available, came from metadata supplied by the sample provider rather than from assay-based typing.

In the case of this clone: The antigen it binds to is not known. Per-base quality was not reported, and no clone a single base away is much larger than it.

Participants in the prospective study were enrolled through a virtual design, were aged roughly 18 to 100 years, and lived in fewer than 30 United States geographic areas. In the prospective study, participants were assigned to cohorts based on the clinical history participants reported in a screening survey and a study questionnaire. In the prospective study, whole blood, serum and a nasopharyngeal or oropharyngeal swab were collected from each participant by mobile phlebotomists. Additional blood draws and questionnaires over a roughly two-month period could optionally be provided by prospective study participants. Prospective study blood samples were shipped either frozen or at room temperature before DNA extraction. The immunoSEQ Assay, a bias-controlled multiplex PCR, was used to amplify TCRbeta CDR3 regions from genomic DNA. On the study's bioinformatics: The number of nucleated cells in each sample was estimated by amplification of reference gene primers within the assay. To quantify the absolute abundance of each unique TCRbeta CDR3 rearrangement, sequence reads were collapsed and filtered. Productive Simpson clonality was computed per sample as the square root of Simpson's diversity index over productive rearrangements. TCRdb holds this immuneACCESS table with in-frame rearrangements only. Some clones are missing; in checked studies, unresolved V genes explain under half, and the rest has no known cause. V, J and clone size derive from that table, while D and trimming were established from the DNA sequence. This sample lists about 250,000 clones; under 90% were detected once. The ten biggest clones cover about 4% of the sample.

In the germline V gene, CDR1 corresponds to SQVTM and CDR2 to ANQGSEA. Compared with germline, V lacks 3 bases and J lacks 7 bases; bases without a gene match: 9. The CDR3 numbers 14 residues from cysteine through phenylalanine. This entry keeps only the CDR3 DNA: 42 bases, framed from base 1. Broad study findings and their caveats: Clinical and demographic metadata were provided uncurated, with the amount varying by source and participant.

The chain uses TRBV29-1 and TRBJ2-5, with 9 central nucleotides matching TRBD1. The origin of this receptor is a woman in her twenties or thirties with acute COVID-19. Sequenced: PBMCs or T cells enriched from blood (not recorded which). The CDR3 reads CSVDQTGGPGTQYF. The nucleotides read TGCAGCGTTGATCAGACAGGGGGTCCGGGGACCCAGTACTTC.